The 17 T cell receptor beta chains presented below share a single source sample, sequenced in a study of blood T cells in healthy people across ages. The authors ran a second PCR of 7 to 11 cycles using a sample-barcoded 5' primer and a J-beta primer mix. In TCRdb, the 5' RACE reads were re-called with MiXCR into one record per CDR3 protein. This sample carries roughly 680,000 distinct CDR3 sequences, about 21% of them seen once, and the ten largest clones take roughly 3.6%. Sequenced input: blood. These receptors all come from a man in his 70s in good health.

V usage is TRBV28 and J usage is TRBJ2-2; 8 positions match TRBD2. Per the germline V gene, CDR1 is MDHEN and CDR2 is SYDVKM. This CDR3 has 16 residues. With V trimmed by 5 bases and J by 1 base, 6 bases remained unmatched. The chain's CDR3 is CASSPRTSQNTGELFF. The CDR3 DNA reads as TGTGCCAGCAGTCCCCGGACTAGCCAGAACACCGGGGAGCTGTTTTTT.

As to this clonotype: This may be a read error: a much more frequent sequence differs by one nucleotide. The gene calls are TRBV3-1 and TRBJ2-1; D ambiguous. The CDR3 is made up of 15 amino acids. Germline loops: CDR1 LGHDT, CDR2 YNNKEL (reference sequence). In DNA, the CDR3 is TGTGCCAGCGGCCAAGATACAGAACCCTACAATGAGCAGTTCTTC. This translates into CASGQDTEPYNEQFF.

A word on this clonotype: At one boundary the junction diverges from the germline segment, which might be a read error. This sequence joins TRBV20-1 and TRBJ2-5; 11 bases align to TRBD2. CDR3 length: 15 residues. Germline CDR1 DFQATT, CDR2 SNEGSKA (reference sequence). The CDR3: CSATLGTSGKETQYF. CDR3 in DNA: TGCAGTGCTACCCTCGGGACTAGCGGTAAAGAGACACAGTACTTC.

V gene TRBV28 combines with J gene TRBJ2-7, with TRBD2 matching over 9 bases. The CDR3 has 16 residues. With 5 bases clipped from V and 0 bases from J, the junction kept 8 bases outside the gene matches. Looked up from germline, CDR1 is MDHEN and CDR2 is SYDVKM. The CDR3 region is CASSPETSGSSYEQYF. DNA of the CDR3: TGTGCCAGCAGTCCCGAGACTAGCGGTAGCTCCTACGAGCAGTACTTC.

V gene TRBV5-1 combines with J gene TRBJ1-1; D possibly corresponds to TRBD1 (6 bases). V lost 6 bases, J lost 7 bases, and 19 bases lay in between. Per germline, CDR1 SGHRS and CDR2 YFSETQ. The CDR3 has 14 residues. Here the CDR3 reads CASNDLQGGGEAFF. The CDR3 DNA reads as TGCGCCAGCAACGACCTACAGGGCGGGGGTGAAGCTTTCTTT. The complete variable domain, with remaining parts taken from reference TRBV5-1 and TRBJ1-1, reads KAGVTQTPRYLIKTRGQQVTLSCSPISGHRSVSWYQQTPGQGLQFLFEYFSETQRNKGNFPGRFSGRQFSNSRSEMNVSTLELGDSALYLCASNDLQGGGEAFFGQGTRLTVV.

This clonotype appeared a few times. The chain recombines TRBV7-8 with TRBJ2-3; 7 positions agree with TRBD2. The CDR3 is 17 amino acids. The junction had 11 bases not matched to a gene; V was cut back by 5 bases and J by 0 bases. CDR1 SGHVS and CDR2 FQNEAQ come from the germline V gene. The CDR3 DNA is TGTGCCAGCAGCCCGTGGGCGGGAGAAAGTAGCACAGATACGCAGTATTTT. It is translated as CASSPWAGESSTDTQYF.

At least ten counts were recorded for this clonotype. This chain connects TRBV5-1 to TRBJ1-1; D possibly corresponds to TRBD1 (5 bases). The CDR3 sequence is 13 residues long. Trimming left V 5 bases short and J 1 base short, with 9 bases between. From germline, CDR1 is SGHRS and CDR2 YFSETQ. The CDR3 here is CASRGVGNTEAFF. CDR3 in DNA: TGCGCCAGCAGGGGGGTTGGGAACACTGAAGCTTTCTTT. The whole variable domain, remainder taken from reference TRBV5-1 and TRBJ1-1, is KAGVTQTPRYLIKTRGQQVTLSCSPISGHRSVSWYQQTPGQGLQFLFEYFSETQRNKGNFPGRFSGRQFSNSRSEMNVSTLELGDSALYLCASRGVGNTEAFFGQGTRLTVV.

This clonotype turned up a few times. The CDR3 nucleotides read TGCGCCAGCAGTTCTACTAGCGGGAGGCTTCAAGAGACCCAGTACTTC. Translation gives CASSSTSGRLQETQYF. This chain links TRBV5-1 with TRBJ2-5; TRBD2 matches at 12 bases. The V segment lost 5 bases and the J segment 2 bases; nucleotides outside the gene matches: 7. CDR3 length: 16 residues. Per the germline V gene, CDR1 is SGHRS and CDR2 is YFSETQ.

The table lists this clonotype with a few counts. The chain carries TRBV18 and TRBJ2-7, with D hard to call. Germline values: CDR1 KGHSH, CDR2 LQKENI. The CDR3 extends over 13 amino acids. V shed 2 bases and J shed 3 bases, with 8 bases lying between them. CDR3 protein: CASSPIRNYEQYF. For the CDR3, the DNA is TGTGCCAGCTCACCAATACGGAACTACGAGCAGTACTTC.

The V gene is TRBV19, the J gene TRBJ2-5; D might be TRBD2 (5 bases). Near its end, the DNA agrees better with TRBJ2-1, so the J call may be wrong. Per germline, CDR1 LNHDA and CDR2 SQIVND (reference sequence). The CDR3 consists of 15 residues. The chain's CDR3 is CASSISSSFHNEQFF. As DNA, the CDR3 is TGTGCCAGTAGTATCTCATCTAGCTTCCACAATGAGCAGTTCTTC.

This clonotype has just a few counts. This chain connects TRBV9 to TRBJ2-7; tentative D call: TRBD1 (6 bases). Germline CDR1 SGDLS, CDR2 YYNGEE. V lost 0 bases and J 2 bases, leaving 15 bases between the germline ends. There are 16 residues in the CDR3. As DNA, the CDR3 is TGTGCCAGCAGCGTAGGGGCAGGGGAAGGGCCCTACGAGCAGTACTTC. The encoded protein is CASSVGAGEGPYEQYF.

This chain links TRBV19 with TRBJ2-1, with 12 bases lining up with TRBD2. The CDR3 length is 15 residues. Germline CDR1 reads LNHDA; CDR2 reads SQIVND (reference sequence). The V segment lost 7 bases and the J segment 7 bases; nucleotides outside the gene matches: 8. The CDR3 reads CASTPTSGSYNEQFF. CDR3 bases: TGTGCCAGTACCCCGACTAGCGGGAGTTATAATGAGCAGTTCTTC.

This clonotype was counted only a few times. The chain employs TRBV2 and TRBJ2-2; D remains ambiguous. Germline V gene lookup returns CDR1 SNHLY and CDR2 FYNNEI. CDR3 size: 13 residues. Trimming left V 6 bases short and J 6 bases short, with 11 bases between. In DNA form, the CDR3 reads TGTGCCAGCAGGGCTGACTGGGCCGGGGAGCTGTTTTTT. This translates into CASRADWAGELFF.

This chain connects TRBV20-1 to TRBJ2-5, with D tentatively TRBD1 (5 bases). The J call may be mistaken, given a closer DNA end match to TRBJ2-7. The CDR3 runs 14 residues. Germline V lookup: CDR1 DFQATT, CDR2 SNEGSKA (reference sequence). The CDR3 protein is CSAQDRKGLYEQYF. The CDR3 coding sequence is TGCAGTGCACAAGACAGAAAGGGGCTCTACGAGCAGTACTTC.

The CDR3 loop reads CASSPRDRSFGNIQYF. CDR3 bases: TGTGCCAGCAGTCCCCGGGACAGGTCCTTCGGGAACATTCAGTACTTC. The chain carries TRBV27 and TRBJ2-4, with 8 nucleotides matching TRBD1. V was pared by 5 bases and J by 7 bases, with 13 bases of the junction left unmatched. Germline CDR1 reads MNHEY; CDR2 reads SMNVEV (reference sequence). The CDR3 spans 16 residues.

The chain links TRBV5-1 to TRBJ2-2; D is uncertain. This CDR3 comprises 15 residues. The V gene's germline CDR1 is SGHRS and CDR2 YFSETQ. V dropped 5 bases and J dropped 6 bases, with 17 bases sitting between them. The CDR3 here is CASRSLDYSAGELFF. The CDR3 DNA sequence: TGCGCCAGCAGATCGCTAGATTATTCCGCCGGGGAGCTGTTTTTT.

The V call is TRBV29-1, the J call TRBJ2-5; a possible D gene is TRBD1 (6 bases). The CDR3 length is 12 residues. With 5 bases removed from V and 5 bases from J, the gap between germline ends came to 12 bases. Looked up from germline, CDR1 is SQVTM and CDR2 is ANQGSEA. The CDR3 DNA reads as TGCAGCGTTTTCAGGGGCCGGGAGACCCAGTACTTC. It translates to CSVFRGRETQYF.